This passage covers 18 T cell receptor beta chains from one sample sequenced in a study of T cell responses to AZD1222 COVID-19 vaccine. Some clones are missing from TCRdb's copy, which holds only in-frame ones; the method was immunoSEQ multiplex PCR. The sample contains around 94,000 clones, roughly 90% of which appear only once. The sample was peripheral blood, taken on day 0 of AZD1222 vaccination. The receptors derive from an adult in good health.

This clone was observed a handful of times. This chain links TRBV6-5 with TRBJ1-5; 8 bases fit TRBD1. Trimming at V came to 0 bases and at J to 7 bases, leaving 2 bases not matched to a gene. This CDR3 has 14 amino acids. Germline assignment: CDR1 MNHEY and CDR2 SVGAGI. CDR3 DNA: TGTGCCAGCAGTTACTCACAGGGGGACCAGCCCCAGCATTTT. Protein product: CASSYSQGDQPQHF.

The CDR3 sequence: CASSVDPGGIGELFF. The CDR3 DNA follows: TGTGCCAGCAGCGTTGATCCAGGGGGCATCGGGGAGCTGTTTTTT. The V and J genes are TRBV9 and TRBJ2-2, with 8 bases that match TRBD1. V lost 2 bases and J lost 7; bases outside the gene matches: 7. Looked up from germline, CDR1 is SGDLS and CDR2 is YYNGEE. This CDR3 contains 15 residues.

J is TRBJ1-5 and V is TRBV7-8, with 9 bases identical to TRBD1. Germline-derived CDR1 and CDR2 are SGHVS and FQNEAQ. This CDR3 comprises 17 residues. Trimming removed 2 bases from V and 2 bases from J; junction bases left unmatched: 7. The CDR3 DNA reads as TGTGCCAGCAGCTTAACGACAGGGGGGTTCGGCAATCAGCCCCAGCATTTT. Translating gives CASSLTTGGFGNQPQHF.

This chain links TRBV3-1 (or the pseudogene TRBV3-2) with TRBJ2-2, with no clear D. Deletions cut 3 bases from V and 0 bases from J, with 8 bases between. The CDR3 extends over 15 amino acids. From germline, CDR1 is LGHDT and CDR2 YNNKEL (reference sequence). Here the CDR3 DNA reads TGTGCCAGCAGCCACGGGCAGCCGAACACCGGGGAGCTGTTTTTT. This translates into CASSHGQPNTGELFF.

The chain couples TRBV19 to TRBJ1-4; 11 bases are a match to TRBD1. V was pared by 3 bases and J by 5 bases, with 8 bases of the junction left unmatched. The CDR3 runs 17 residues. From germline, CDR1 is LNHDA and CDR2 SQIVND (reference sequence). CDR3 loop: CASSISYRDRGNEKLFF. The CDR3 coding sequence is TGTGCCAGTAGTATTTCTTACCGGGACAGGGGGAATGAAAAACTGTTTTTT.

The rearrangement links TRBV30 to TRBJ2-3; TRBD2 agrees at 8 bases. This CDR3 contains 12 residues. V was clipped by 1 base and J by 6 bases; unmatched bases: 0. Germline CDR1 and CDR2: GTSNPN and SVGIG (reference sequence). The CDR3 DNA follows: TGTGCCTGGAGTGGCGGGGGGGATACGCAGTATTTT. It encodes CAWSGGGDTQYF.

The rearrangement joins TRBV7-9 to TRBJ1-1; D gene unclear. The CDR3 spans 14 residues. Germline-derived CDR1 and CDR2 are SEHNR and FQNEAQ (reference sequence). V was trimmed by 2 bases and J by 3 bases, leaving 10 bases between them. The CDR3 protein is CASSLRSRDTEAFF. For the CDR3, the DNA is TGTGCCAGCAGCTTAAGGTCCCGGGACACTGAAGCTTTCTTT.

This sequence joins TRBV7-2 and TRBJ1-2, with D possibly matching TRBD1 (6 bases). Per germline, CDR1 SGHTA and CDR2 FQGNSA. The length of the CDR3 is 15 residues. V was clipped by 4 bases and J by 2 bases, with 14 bases between them. CDR3 DNA: TGTGCCAGCAGCTCGTCAGGACAGCAGAACTATGGCTACACCTTC. Translating gives CASSSSGQQNYGYTF.

V usage is TRBV18 and J usage is TRBJ1-6, with D perhaps matching TRBD1 (6 bases). Per the germline V gene, CDR1 is KGHSH and CDR2 is LQKENI. CDR3 length equals 15 residues. With 5 bases removed from V and 1 base from J, the gap between germline ends came to 9 bases. The CDR3 sequence: CASSTGNSYNSPLHF. The CDR3 DNA reads TGTGCCAGCTCAACAGGGAATTCCTATAATTCACCCCTCCACTTT. Based on the CDR3 plus reference TRBV18 and TRBJ1-6, the full variable domain is NAGVMQNPRHLVRRRGQEARLRCSPMKGHSHVYWYRQLPEEGLKFMVYLQKENIIDESGMPKERFSAEFPKEGPSILRIQQVVRGDSAAYFCASSTGNSYNSPLHFGNGTRLTVT.

V usage is TRBV6-4 and J usage is TRBJ1-4; D ambiguous. CDR1 and CDR2 from the germline V gene are MRHNA and SNTAGT. The CDR3 runs to 13 residues. V was clipped by 7 bases and J by 0 bases, with 6 bases between them. CDR3 nucleotide sequence: TGTGCCAGCACCCCTGCAACTAATGAAAAACTGTTTTTT. Translated, it gives CASTPATNEKLFF.

The table lists this clone with a count of one. The J gene is TRBJ2-1, the V gene TRBV25-1; TRBD2 agrees at 9 bases. V shed 6 bases, J shed 6 bases, and the junction held 9 bases outside the gene matches. Germline V gene sequence: CDR1 MGHDK, CDR2 SYGVNS. The CDR3 covers 15 residues. The CDR3 nucleotides are TGTGCCAGCAGAATGCGGGGGGGCAATGGCAATGAGCAGTTCTTC. Encoded protein: CASRMRGGNGNEQFF.

J is TRBJ1-5 and V is TRBV27; D may be TRBD1 (5 bases). Germline V gives CDR1 MNHEY, CDR2 SMNVEV (reference sequence). Trimming stripped 6 bases from V and 6 bases from J, with 15 bases between. The CDR3 has 14 amino acids. For the CDR3, the DNA is TGTGCCAGCAGGGGTACGGGGGGTGGTCAGCCCCAGCATTTT. It is translated as CASRGTGGGQPQHF.

This clone appeared a single time. The chain is built from TRBV29-1 and TRBJ1-1; D ambiguous. Trimming removed 6 bases from V and 1 base from J, with 9 bases in between. CDR3 size: 12 residues. The germline V gene has CDR1 SQVTM and CDR2 ANQGSEA. This CDR3 is CSVSEGNTEAFF. The CDR3 bases are TGCAGCGTCTCCGAGGGGAACACTGAAGCTTTCTTT.

The rearrangement uses TRBV18 and TRBJ1-2; no reliable D call. V was shortened by 3 bases and J by 2 bases, with 10 bases between the two germline ends. CDR3 length: 14 amino acids. The germline V gene has CDR1 KGHSH and CDR2 LQKENI. CDR3 nucleotides: TGTGCCAGCTCACCCACGGTTACCAACTATGGCTACACCTTC. Translation gives CASSPTVTNYGYTF.

The V gene is TRBV19, the J gene TRBJ1-2; D is unclear. V was cut by 6 bases and J by 2 bases, with 13 bases left in between. There are 14 residues in the CDR3. Looked up from germline, CDR1 is LNHDA and CDR2 is SQIVND (reference sequence). CDR3 region: CASSEGLINYGYTF. DNA of the CDR3: TGTGCCAGTAGCGAGGGTCTCATCAACTATGGCTACACCTTC.

This chain uses TRBV19 with TRBJ2-5, with 7 bases identical to TRBD1. The V and J ends lost 4 bases and 1 base, in that order; junction bases with no gene match: 6. The V gene's germline CDR1 is LNHDA and CDR2 SQIVND (reference sequence). This CDR3 spans 15 amino acids. CDR3: CASSNRQGIQETQYF. The CDR3, as DNA: TGTGCCAGTAGTAACAGACAGGGCATCCAAGAGACCCAGTACTTC. Filled out from reference TRBV19 and TRBJ2-5, the complete variable domain reads DGGITQSPKYLFRKEGQNVTLSCEQNLNHDAMYWYRQDPGQGLRLIYYSQIVNDFQKGDIAEGYSVSREKKESFPLTVTSAQKNPTAFYLCASSNRQGIQETQYFGPGTRLLVL.

This clone has only one observation. V gene TRBV28 combines with J gene TRBJ1-2; tentative D call: TRBD1 (5 bases). This CDR3 has 16 amino acids. Germline CDR1 and CDR2: MDHEN and SYDVKM. The V and J ends lost 4 bases and 6 bases respectively, with 21 bases between them. This chain's CDR3 is CASSSHPGLRADGYTF. As DNA, the CDR3 is TGTGCCAGCAGTTCCCATCCGGGACTCAGGGCGGATGGCTACACCTTC.

The gene calls are TRBV27 and TRBJ1-1; the D is unclear. CDR1 and CDR2 from the germline V gene are MNHEY and SMNVEV (reference sequence). Trimming removed 4 bases from V and 0 bases from J, with 15 bases in between. The CDR3 has 16 residues. The CDR3 is CASSWARHSLNTEAFF. The CDR3 bases are TGTGCCAGCAGTTGGGCGAGGCATTCTCTGAACACTGAAGCTTTCTTT.